The next 14 T cell receptor beta chains were all read from a single sample in a study of somatic mutations in cytotoxic T cells in rheumatoid arthritis. Measured with immunoSEQ multiplex PCR; TCRdb has only the in-frame clones, and not every one. The table has roughly 14,000 clones, about 93% seen once. The specimen sequenced was CD4+ T cells sorted from blood. The receptors derive from a man between 70 and 80 years old with rheumatoid arthritis.

The rearrangement joins TRBV11-2 to TRBJ2-2, with D perhaps TRBD2 (5 bases). V was pared by 2 bases and J by 2 bases, with 12 bases between. From germline, CDR1 is SGHAT and CDR2 FQNNGV. This CDR3 is built from 16 residues. As DNA, the CDR3 is TGTGCCAGCAGCTTACGGGAACAGTCAAACACCGGGGAGCTGTTTTTT. Protein sequence: CASSLREQSNTGELFF.

The rearrangement joins TRBV6-5 to TRBJ2-3; 7 positions agree with TRBD1. Trimming took 5 bases from V and 5 from J; bases not matched to a gene: 7. The CDR3 has 14 residues. The V gene's germline CDR1 is MNHEY and CDR2 SVGAGI. This chain's CDR3 is CASSAGTAEDTQYF. CDR3 bases: TGTGCCAGCAGTGCCGGGACAGCAGAAGATACGCAGTATTTT.

The chain employs TRBV7-9 and TRBJ2-3; 9 nucleotides line up with TRBD2. Germline lookup yields CDR1 SEHNR and CDR2 FQNEAQ (reference sequence). The V gene end was trimmed by 2 bases and the J gene end by 4 bases; junction bases not matched to a gene: 4. The CDR3 is 15 amino acids. Here the CDR3 DNA reads TGTGCCAGCAGCTTACCGCGGGGGGGGTCAGATACGCAGTATTTT. Translation: CASSLPRGGSDTQYF.

The chain has TRBV6-6 and TRBJ1-4, with 10 bases that match TRBD1. This CDR3 comprises 15 residues. Trimming at V came to 5 bases and at J to 7 bases, leaving 7 bases not matched to a gene. Germline V gives CDR1 MNHNY, CDR2 SVGAGI (reference sequence). The CDR3 sequence is CASSGPGQGFEKLFF. The CDR3 nucleotides read TGTGCCAGCAGTGGACCGGGACAGGGGTTTGAAAAACTGTTTTTT.

J is TRBJ2-7 and V is TRBV19, with 7 bases matching TRBD2. This CDR3 spans 20 amino acids. J gave up 5 bases and V 6 bases, and 28 bases lay outside the gene matches. From germline, CDR1 is LNHDA and CDR2 SQIVND (reference sequence). CDR3 nucleotide sequence: TGTGCCAGTAGCCATAGGGGATCCGGACTAGGACCGGGTGGCGGGGACGAGCAGTACTTC. This encodes CASSHRGSGLGPGGGDEQYF.

CDR3 nucleotide sequence: TGTGCCAGCAGTCCCGGGAGGTATCAGCCCCAGCATTTT. Translating gives CASSPGRYQPQHF. The chain has TRBV27 and TRBJ1-5; D gene ambiguous. Looked up from germline, CDR1 is MNHEY and CDR2 is SMNVEV (reference sequence). This CDR3 is 13 amino acids long. Trimming shortened V by 5 bases and J by 5 bases, and 10 bases separated the two germline ends.

The rearrangement uses TRBV5-1 and TRBJ2-3; 11 bases map to TRBD2. CDR1 is SGHRS, CDR2 YFSETQ, per germline. The J segment lost 4 bases and the V segment lost 1 base, leaving 5 bases of the junction unmatched. The CDR3 spans 16 residues. This CDR3 reads CASSLKASGGPDTQYF. CDR3 bases: TGCGCCAGCAGCTTGAAGGCTAGCGGGGGGCCAGATACGCAGTATTTT.

This rearrangement joins TRBV19 to TRBJ2-7, with 11 bases aligning to TRBD1. The trim removed 5 bases at V and 2 bases at J, leaving 2 bases unmatched. CDR1 LNHDA and CDR2 SQIVND come from the germline V gene (reference sequence). The CDR3 is 14 residues long. The CDR3 protein is CASSPGQGAYEQYF. The CDR3 DNA follows: TGTGCCAGTAGTCCGGGACAGGGGGCCTACGAGCAGTACTTC. Drawing the rest from reference TRBV19 and TRBJ2-7, the complete variable domain is DGGITQSPKYLFRKEGQNVTLSCEQNLNHDAMYWYRQDPGQGLRLIYYSQIVNDFQKGDIAEGYSVSREKKESFPLTVTSAQKNPTAFYLCASSPGQGAYEQYFGPGTRLTVT.

The V gene is TRBV5-4, the J gene TRBJ2-5; weak D call: TRBD2 (5 bases). The CDR3 spans 14 residues. The V gene lost 3 bases and the J gene lost 5 bases, with 14 bases spanning the gap. The germline gives CDR1 SGHNT, CDR2 YYREEE (reference sequence). The CDR3 region has the DNA TGTGCCAGCAGCTCTATGGGGTTAGCGGAGACCCAGTACTTC. Residues: CASSSMGLAETQYF.

The chain joins TRBV6-5 to TRBJ1-3, with TRBD1 identical over 7 bases. This CDR3 comprises 16 residues. After removal of 0 bases from V and 2 bases from J, the junction contained 4 bases not matched to a gene. Germline V gives CDR1 MNHEY, CDR2 SVGAGI. This CDR3 reads CASSYSGQGAGNTIYF. In nucleotides, the CDR3 is TGTGCCAGCAGTTACTCGGGTCAGGGGGCTGGAAACACCATATATTTT.

V is TRBV7-8 and J is TRBJ2-3, with TRBD2 identical over 13 bases. V was clipped by 9 bases and J by 2 bases; unmatched bases: 8. Germline V gene data show CDR1 as SGHVS and CDR2 as FQNEAQ. This CDR3 spans 16 amino acids. CDR3 coding DNA: TGTGCCAGTGGGACTAGCGGGGCCCAACTCACAGATACGCAGTATTTT. Its translation is CASGTSGAQLTDTQYF.

On this clone: Relative to the germline gene, one junction end is altered; a read error may explain this. In the same sample, other DNA sequences code for this CDR3. The gene calls are TRBV9 and TRBJ1-1, with 9 positions matching TRBD1. From germline, CDR1 is SGDLS and CDR2 YYNGEE. CDR3 length: 15 residues. The CDR3 loop is CASSVVGTGRTEAFF. DNA of the CDR3: TGCGCCAGCAGCGTAGTGGGGACAGGGAGGACTGAAGCTTTCTTT.

This clone was found once. The rearrangement uses TRBV7-9 and TRBJ1-2; 8 bases match TRBD1. Germline values: CDR1 SEHNR, CDR2 FQNEAQ (reference sequence). Unmatched junction bases numbered 6, after V lost 2 bases and J lost 7 bases. The CDR3 has 14 amino acids. The CDR3 DNA sequence: TGTGCCAGCAGCTTACGCGCGCAGGGGGCTGGCTACACCTTC. As protein: CASSLRAQGAGYTF.

This clone was seen a single time. This rearrangement joins TRBV9 to TRBJ2-7, with 8 bases lining up with TRBD1. The V and J ends lost 0 bases and 1 base, in that order; junction bases with no gene match: 12. Per germline, CDR1 SGDLS and CDR2 YYNGEE. CDR3 length: 18 residues. The CDR3 nucleotides read TGTGCCAGCAGCGTAGACGTGACAGGGGTGGGAAGATCCTACGAGCAGTACTTC. As protein: CASSVDVTGVGRSYEQYF.